The 17 T cell receptor beta chains reported below all come from one sample, sequenced in a study of T cell responses to AZD1222 COVID-19 vaccine. The repertoire was sequenced with immunoSEQ multiplex PCR; TCRdb's copy has only in-frame clones and lacks some. The table lists some 97,000 clones, about 87% of them singletons, with 3% to 3.5% in the top ten. Material: peripheral blood, obtained on day 0 of AZD1222 vaccination. These receptors all come from an adult in good health.

The chain employs TRBV20-1 and TRBJ2-7; the D is unclear. CDR1 and CDR2 from the germline V gene are DFQATT and SNEGSKA (reference sequence). The CDR3 spans 12 residues. Trimming took 3 bases from V and 0 from J, leaving 6 bases between them. The CDR3 loop is CSASQYSYEQYF. The CDR3, as DNA: TGCAGTGCTAGTCAGTACTCCTACGAGCAGTACTTC.

The chain links TRBV4-3 to TRBJ1-1; D is undetermined. This CDR3 contains 15 residues. Trimming cost V 4 bases and J 4 bases, with 16 bases left between them. CDR1 and CDR2 (germline): LGHNA, YSLEER. This CDR3 is CASSRTRVLGTEAFF. CDR3 coding DNA: TGCGCCAGCAGCCGAACTAGGGTCTTGGGCACTGAAGCTTTCTTT.

The rearrangement links TRBV7-2 to TRBJ1-5, with 11 bases identical to TRBD1. Germline V gene lookup returns CDR1 SGHTA and CDR2 FQGNSA. The CDR3 spans 16 residues. J gave up 4 bases and V 5 bases, and 7 bases lay outside the gene matches. CDR3 residues: CASSPLDRGRNQPQHF. DNA for the CDR3: TGTGCCAGCAGCCCGCTGGACAGGGGGCGGAATCAGCCCCAGCATTTT.

The chain is built from TRBV21-1 and TRBJ1-1; TRBD1 was called by the table and not checked on the DNA. TRBV21-1 is reported as a pseudogene. This CDR3 is 15 amino acids long. The DNA of the CDR3 is TGTGCCAGCAGCAAAGTGGACAGGGAGGTCGCTGAAGCTTTCTTT. Its protein is CASSKVDREVAEAFF.

This chain joins TRBV19 and TRBJ1-3; no clear D gene. V was cut by 6 bases and J by 0 bases, with 12 bases left in between. This CDR3 region has 15 residues. Germline V gene data show CDR1 as LNHDA and CDR2 as SQIVND (reference sequence). The CDR3 bases are TGTGCCAGTAGGCGACACGAAGGCTCTGGAAACACCATATATTTT. Translated, it gives CASRRHEGSGNTIYF. Full variable domain (remainder filled in from reference TRBV19 and TRBJ1-3): DGGITQSPKYLFRKEGQNVTLSCEQNLNHDAMYWYRQDPGQGLRLIYYSQIVNDFQKGDIAEGYSVSREKKESFPLTVTSAQKNPTAFYLCASRRHEGSGNTIYFGEGSWLTVV.

The chain couples TRBV23-1 to TRBJ2-7; D gene uncertain. TRBV23-1 is reported as an ORF; its role is uncertain. V dropped 0 bases and J dropped 6 bases, with 3 bases sitting between them. This CDR3 has 11 amino acids. As DNA, the CDR3 is TGCGCCAGCAGTCAATCGGGCGAGCAGTACTTC. This gives the protein CASSQSGEQYF.

V and J are TRBV5-1 and TRBJ1-1, with D uncertain. With 5 bases removed from V and 3 bases from J, the gap between germline ends came to 11 bases. The germline gives CDR1 SGHRS, CDR2 YFSETQ. The CDR3 length is 13 residues. Written as DNA, the CDR3 is TGCGCCAGCAGTTCTGGTAGGGACACTGAAGCTTTCTTT. Encoded protein: CASSSGRDTEAFF.

The rearrangement uses TRBV5-4 and TRBJ1-4, with D maybe TRBD1 (5 bases). V lost 0 bases to trimming and J lost 3 bases, with 18 bases between them. This CDR3 is 18 amino acids long. The germline gives CDR1 SGHNT, CDR2 YYREEE (reference sequence). The CDR3 DNA sequence: TGTGCCAGCAGCTTGGCGGGCAGGGATTTGTGGGCTAATGAAAAACTGTTTTTT. This translates into CASSLAGRDLWANEKLFF.

J is TRBJ1-1 and V is TRBV6-1; D ambiguous. This CDR3 spans 13 amino acids. V lost 1 base to trimming and J lost 1 base, with 4 bases between them. The germline gives CDR1 MNHNS, CDR2 SASEGT. The CDR3 sequence: CASSEVWNTEAFF. The CDR3 nucleotides read TGTGCCAGCAGTGAAGTATGGAACACTGAAGCTTTCTTT.

The rearrangement links TRBV18 to TRBJ1-5; D remains ambiguous. Germline values: CDR1 KGHSH, CDR2 LQKENI. The germline V and J ends were trimmed by 3 bases and 6 bases, with 12 bases remaining between them. This CDR3 has 14 amino acids. The CDR3 DNA is TGTGCCAGCTCACCCGAGTGGGAGCCTCAGCCCCAGCATTTT. Amino acid sequence: CASSPEWEPQPQHF.

The rearrangement joins TRBV12-3 or TRBV12-4 to TRBJ2-7; D may be TRBD1 (6 bases). The CDR3 is made up of 11 amino acids. Trimming cost V 4 bases and J 11 bases, with 12 bases left between them. In DNA, the CDR3 is TGTGCCAGCAGTTCCCGACAGGAGAAGTACTTC. The encoded protein is CASSSRQEKYF.

The chain joins TRBV5-1 to TRBJ1-2; TRBD1 aligns across 7 bases. The germline V gene encodes CDR1 SGHRS and CDR2 YFSETQ. This CDR3 has 14 amino acids. V gave up 8 bases and J gave up 8 bases; unmatched junction bases: 15. The CDR3 reads CASSPVNRGRGYTF. CDR3 nucleotides: TGCGCCAGTAGCCCCGTCAACAGGGGTCGAGGCTACACCTTC.

The genes are TRBV19 and TRBJ2-3; TRBD2 matches at 7 bases. The CDR3 loop spans 15 amino acids. Trimming at V came to 6 bases and at J to 1 base, leaving 7 bases not matched to a gene. Germline lookup yields CDR1 LNHDA and CDR2 SQIVND (reference sequence). The CDR3 nucleotides read TGTGCCAGTAGCCCCCCCCTAGCGGGCACAGATACGCAGTATTTT. This sequence encodes CASSPPLAGTDTQYF.

The chain joins TRBV19 to TRBJ2-1; D is unclear. This CDR3 has 16 amino acids. Germline-derived CDR1 and CDR2 are LNHDA and SQIVND (reference sequence). V gave up 7 bases and J gave up 1 base, with 17 bases separating them. Here the CDR3 reads CASKSRSTQSYNEQFF. CDR3 in DNA: TGTGCCAGTAAGTCAAGGTCAACCCAATCCTACAATGAGCAGTTCTTC.

V gene TRBV2 combines with J gene TRBJ1-1; 7 bases fit TRBD1. The germline V gene has CDR1 SNHLY and CDR2 FYNNEI. The junction had 6 bases not matched to a gene; V was cut back by 7 bases and J by 7 bases. The CDR3 spans 12 residues. The CDR3: CASKTGTSEAFF. CDR3 sequence (DNA): TGTGCCAGCAAGACAGGGACCAGTGAAGCTTTCTTT.

In this sample, this clone turned up a few times. The chain joins TRBV2 to TRBJ2-3; no definite D call. The CDR3 length is 12 residues. Trimming pared 2 bases from V and 6 bases from J, leaving 6 bases between. Germline values: CDR1 SNHLY, CDR2 FYNNEI. The CDR3 bases are TGTGCCAGCAGTGAAACCCGGGATACGCAGTATTTT. It translates to CASSETRDTQYF.

This chain connects TRBV5-6 to TRBJ1-3; TRBD1 is a possible D gene (5 bases). V was cut by 3 bases and J by 2 bases, with 9 bases left in between. CDR1 is SGHDT, CDR2 YYEEEE, per germline. CDR3 length: 14 amino acids. The CDR3 nucleotides read TGTGCCAGCAGCTCCAGGGTAACTGGAAACACCATATATTTT. It is translated as CASSSRVTGNTIYF.